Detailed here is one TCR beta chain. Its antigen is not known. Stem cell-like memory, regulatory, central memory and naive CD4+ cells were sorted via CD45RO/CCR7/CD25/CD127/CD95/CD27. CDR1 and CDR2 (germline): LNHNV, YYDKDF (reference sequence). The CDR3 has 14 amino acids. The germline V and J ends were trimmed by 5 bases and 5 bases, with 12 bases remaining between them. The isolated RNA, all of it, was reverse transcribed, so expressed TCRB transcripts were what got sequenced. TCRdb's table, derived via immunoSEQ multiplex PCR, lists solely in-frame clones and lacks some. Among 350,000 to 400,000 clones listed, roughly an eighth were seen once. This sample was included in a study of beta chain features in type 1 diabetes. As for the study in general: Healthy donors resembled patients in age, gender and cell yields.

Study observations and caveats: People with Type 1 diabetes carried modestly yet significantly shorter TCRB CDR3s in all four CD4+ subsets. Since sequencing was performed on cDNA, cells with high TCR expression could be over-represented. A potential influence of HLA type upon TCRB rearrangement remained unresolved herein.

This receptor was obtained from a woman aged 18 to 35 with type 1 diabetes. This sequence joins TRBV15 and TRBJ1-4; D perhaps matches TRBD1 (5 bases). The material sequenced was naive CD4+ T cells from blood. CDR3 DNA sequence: TGTGCCACCAGCGGCAGGGTACCGAATGAAAAACTGTTTTTT. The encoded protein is CATSGRVPNEKLFF.